This T cell receptor (beta chain) was obtained from a study of CD4 T cells in relation to SARS-CoV-2 and coronaviruses. Study-wide results and caveats: No crossreactivity against non-spike viral proteins was tested here. According to naive versus memory sequencing, detected responses are memory recall, not newly primed.

In the case of this clone: Its antigen is as yet unknown.

Libraries were prepared by immunoSEQ multiplex PCR; TCRdb keeps only in-frame clonotypes and omits some of them. The sample includes about 43,000 clones, over 75% of them seen just once. CD4 enrichment then naive enrichment separated naive from memory CD4+ cells. Sorted naive or memory CD4+ cells met CEF peptides for 10 days. The sequence derives from an adult with COVID-19. Sequenced material: naive CD4+ T cells from PBMCs, cultured in vitro. The sample's subset: naive CD4+ T cells isolated by negative enrichment.

This CDR3 reads CASSWSSTDTQYF. CDR3 DNA sequence: TGTGCCAGCAGTTGGTCTAGCACAGATACGCAGTATTTT. The chain joins TRBV6-2 or TRBV6-3 to TRBJ2-3; no reliable D call. This CDR3 has 13 residues. V lost 4 bases and J 0 bases, leaving 5 bases between the germline ends. Germline V CDR1 and CDR2: MNHEY, SVGEGT.